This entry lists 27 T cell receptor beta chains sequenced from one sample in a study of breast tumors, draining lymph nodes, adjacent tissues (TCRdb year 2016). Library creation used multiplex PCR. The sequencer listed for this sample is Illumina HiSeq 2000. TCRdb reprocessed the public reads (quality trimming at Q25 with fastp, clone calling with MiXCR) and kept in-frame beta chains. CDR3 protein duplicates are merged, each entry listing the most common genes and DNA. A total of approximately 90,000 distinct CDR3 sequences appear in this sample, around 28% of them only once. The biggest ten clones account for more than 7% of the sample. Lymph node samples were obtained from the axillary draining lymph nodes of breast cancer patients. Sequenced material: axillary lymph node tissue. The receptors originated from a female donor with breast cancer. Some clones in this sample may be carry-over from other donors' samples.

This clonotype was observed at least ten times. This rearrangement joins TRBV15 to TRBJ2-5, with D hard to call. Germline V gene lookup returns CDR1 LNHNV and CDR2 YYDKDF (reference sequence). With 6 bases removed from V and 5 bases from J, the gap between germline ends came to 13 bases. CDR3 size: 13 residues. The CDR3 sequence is CATRGGGYETQYF. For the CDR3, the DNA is TGTGCCACCAGGGGTGGTGGGTACGAGACCCAGTACTTC.

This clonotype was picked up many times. CDR3 in DNA: TGTGCCAGTAGTAACCCCTCTGACAGGTCCCCAGAAAAACTGTTTTTT. The encoded protein is CASSNPSDRSPEKLFF. The V gene is TRBV19, the J gene TRBJ1-4, with a possible D match to TRBD1 (6 bases). The ends were cut back, 4 bases at V and 8 bases at J, with 20 bases in the middle. Germline values: CDR1 LNHDA, CDR2 SQIVND (reference sequence). This CDR3 region has 16 residues.

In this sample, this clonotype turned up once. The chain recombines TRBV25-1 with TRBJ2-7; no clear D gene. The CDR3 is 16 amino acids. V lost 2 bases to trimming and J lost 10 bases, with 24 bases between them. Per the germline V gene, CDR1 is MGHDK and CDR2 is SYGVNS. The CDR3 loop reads CASSESGQPAKENQYF. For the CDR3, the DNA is TGTGCCAGCAGTGAAAGTGGGCAGCCTGCCAAAGAGAACCAGTACTTC.

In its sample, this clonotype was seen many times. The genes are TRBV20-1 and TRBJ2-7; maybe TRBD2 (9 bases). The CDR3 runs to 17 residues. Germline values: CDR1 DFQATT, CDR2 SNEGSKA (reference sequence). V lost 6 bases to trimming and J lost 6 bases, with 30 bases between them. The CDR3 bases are TGCAGTGCCATGGACAGGGACACCGGGACTAGCTTGGGCGAGCAGTACTTC. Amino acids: CSAMDRDTGTSLGEQYF.

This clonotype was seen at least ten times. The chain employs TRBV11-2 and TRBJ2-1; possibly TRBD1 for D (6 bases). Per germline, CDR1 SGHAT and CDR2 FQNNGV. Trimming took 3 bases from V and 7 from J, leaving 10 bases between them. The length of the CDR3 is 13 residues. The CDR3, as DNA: TGTGCCAGCAGCTTGGGGGCGGTTAATGAGCAGTTCTTC. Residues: CASSLGAVNEQFF.

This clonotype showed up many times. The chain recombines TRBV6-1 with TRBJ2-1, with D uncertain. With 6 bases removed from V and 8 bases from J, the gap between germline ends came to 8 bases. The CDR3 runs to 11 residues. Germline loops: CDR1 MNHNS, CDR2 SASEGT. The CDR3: CASSRVDEQFF. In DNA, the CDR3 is TGTGCCAGCAGCCGAGTTGATGAGCAGTTCTTC.

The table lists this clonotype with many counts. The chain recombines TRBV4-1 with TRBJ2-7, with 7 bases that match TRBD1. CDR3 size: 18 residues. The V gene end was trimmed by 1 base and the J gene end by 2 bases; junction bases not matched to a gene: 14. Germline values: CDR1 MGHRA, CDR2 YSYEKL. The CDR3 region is CASSQVAVVTGRTYEQYF. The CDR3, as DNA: TGCGCCAGCAGCCAAGTTGCGGTGGTGACAGGGCGGACCTACGAGCAGTACTTC.

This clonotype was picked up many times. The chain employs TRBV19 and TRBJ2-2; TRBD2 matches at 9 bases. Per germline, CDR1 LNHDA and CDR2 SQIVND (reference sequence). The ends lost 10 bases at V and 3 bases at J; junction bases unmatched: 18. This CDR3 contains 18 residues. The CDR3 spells CATHDPLGGRAYTGELFF. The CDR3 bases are TGTGCCACCCACGACCCCCTGGGCGGGAGGGCTTACACCGGGGAGCTGTTTTTT. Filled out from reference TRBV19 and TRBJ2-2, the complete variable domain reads DGGITQSPKYLFRKEGQNVTLSCEQNLNHDAMYWYRQDPGQGLRLIYYSQIVNDFQKGDIAEGYSVSREKKESFPLTVTSAQKNPTAFYLCATHDPLGGRAYTGELFFGEGSRLTVL.

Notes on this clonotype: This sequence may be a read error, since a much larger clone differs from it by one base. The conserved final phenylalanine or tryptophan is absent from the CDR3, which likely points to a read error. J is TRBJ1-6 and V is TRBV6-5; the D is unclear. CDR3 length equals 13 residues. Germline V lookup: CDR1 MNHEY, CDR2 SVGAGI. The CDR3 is CASSHSNVSPLHL. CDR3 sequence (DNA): TGTGCCAGCAGTCACTCGAATGTTTCACCCCTCCACCTT.

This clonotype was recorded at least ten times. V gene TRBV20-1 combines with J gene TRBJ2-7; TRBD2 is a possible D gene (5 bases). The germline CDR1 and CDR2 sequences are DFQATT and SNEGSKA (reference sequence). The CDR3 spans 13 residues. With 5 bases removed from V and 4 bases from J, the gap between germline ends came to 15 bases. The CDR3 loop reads CSASLGSVYEQYF. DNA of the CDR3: TGCAGTGCTTCACTAGGATCTGTGTACGAGCAGTACTTC.

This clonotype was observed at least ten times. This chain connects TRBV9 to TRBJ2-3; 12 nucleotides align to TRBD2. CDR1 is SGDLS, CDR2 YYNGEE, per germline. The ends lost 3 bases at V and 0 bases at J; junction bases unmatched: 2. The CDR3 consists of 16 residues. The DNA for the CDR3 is TGTGCCAGCAGCGAAGGGACTAGCGGGAGCACAGATACGCAGTATTTT. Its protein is CASSEGTSGSTDTQYF.

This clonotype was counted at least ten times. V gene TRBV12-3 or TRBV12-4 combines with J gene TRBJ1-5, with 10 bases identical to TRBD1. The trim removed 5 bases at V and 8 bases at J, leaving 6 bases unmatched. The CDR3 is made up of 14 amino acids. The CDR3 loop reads CASSRQGADEPQHF. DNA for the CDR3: TGTGCCAGCAGTCGACAGGGGGCCGACGAGCCCCAGCATTTT.

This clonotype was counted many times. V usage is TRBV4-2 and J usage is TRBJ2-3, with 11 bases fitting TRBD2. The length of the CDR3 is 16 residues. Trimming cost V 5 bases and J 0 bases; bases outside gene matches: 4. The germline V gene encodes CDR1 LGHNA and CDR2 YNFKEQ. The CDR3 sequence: CASSTRLAGSTDTQYF. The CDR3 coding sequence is TGTGCCAGCAGCACTCGACTAGCGGGAAGCACAGATACGCAGTATTTT.

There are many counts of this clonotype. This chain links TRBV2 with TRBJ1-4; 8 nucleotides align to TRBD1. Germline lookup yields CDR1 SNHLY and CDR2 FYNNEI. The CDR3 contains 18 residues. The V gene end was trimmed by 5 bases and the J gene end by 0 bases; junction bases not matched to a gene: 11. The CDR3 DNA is TGTGCCAGCAGTCGGACAGGGTTCGGCCCATCAACTAATGAAAAACTGTTTTTT. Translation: CASSRTGFGPSTNEKLFF. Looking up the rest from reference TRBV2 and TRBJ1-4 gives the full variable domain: EPEVTQTPSHQVTQMGQEVILRCVPISNHLYFYWYRQILGQKVEFLVSFYNNEISEKSEIFDDQFSVERPDGSNFTLKIRSTKLEDSAMYFCASSRTGFGPSTNEKLFFGSGTQLSVL.

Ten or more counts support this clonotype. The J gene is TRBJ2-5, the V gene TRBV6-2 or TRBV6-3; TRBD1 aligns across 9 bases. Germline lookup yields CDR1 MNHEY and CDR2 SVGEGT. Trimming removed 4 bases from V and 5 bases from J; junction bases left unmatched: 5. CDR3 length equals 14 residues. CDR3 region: CASSSHDRGETQYF. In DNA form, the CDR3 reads TGTGCCAGCAGTTCACACGACAGGGGGGAGACCCAGTACTTC.

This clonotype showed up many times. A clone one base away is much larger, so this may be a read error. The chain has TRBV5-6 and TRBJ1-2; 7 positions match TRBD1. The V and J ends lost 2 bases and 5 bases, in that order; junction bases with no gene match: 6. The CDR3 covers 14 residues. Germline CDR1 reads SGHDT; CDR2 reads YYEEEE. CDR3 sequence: CASSFETGTYGYTF. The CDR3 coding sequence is TGTGCCAGCAGCTTCGAGACAGGGACGTATGGCTACACCTTC.

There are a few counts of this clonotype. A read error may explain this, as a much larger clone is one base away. The CDR3 here is CASSFLAGVANGQFF. The DNA for the CDR3 is TGTGCCAGCAGTTTTTTAGCGGGAGTAGCCAATGGGCAGTTCTTC. The chain has TRBV12-3 or TRBV12-4 and TRBJ2-1; 9 bases are a match to TRBD2. This CDR3 spans 15 amino acids.

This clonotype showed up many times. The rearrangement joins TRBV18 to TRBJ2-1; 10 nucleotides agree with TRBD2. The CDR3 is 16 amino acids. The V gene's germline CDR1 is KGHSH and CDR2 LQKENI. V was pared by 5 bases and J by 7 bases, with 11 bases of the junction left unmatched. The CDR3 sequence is CASSVAGGVLMNEQFF. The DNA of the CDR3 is TGTGCCAGCTCAGTAGCGGGAGGAGTCCTTATGAATGAGCAGTTCTTC.

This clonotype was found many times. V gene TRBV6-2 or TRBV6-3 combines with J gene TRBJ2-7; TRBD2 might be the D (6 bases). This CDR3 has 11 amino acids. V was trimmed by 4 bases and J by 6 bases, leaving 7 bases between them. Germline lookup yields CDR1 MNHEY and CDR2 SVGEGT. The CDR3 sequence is CASSSGGEQYF. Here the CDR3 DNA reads TGTGCCAGCAGTTCCGGGGGCGAGCAGTACTTC.

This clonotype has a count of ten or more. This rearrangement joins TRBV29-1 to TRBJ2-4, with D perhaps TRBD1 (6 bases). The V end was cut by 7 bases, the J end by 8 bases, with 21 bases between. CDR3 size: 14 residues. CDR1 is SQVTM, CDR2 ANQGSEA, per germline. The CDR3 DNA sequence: TGCAGCGCCGAGAGGCAGGGGAATTTAGACATTCAGTACTTC. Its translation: CSAERQGNLDIQYF. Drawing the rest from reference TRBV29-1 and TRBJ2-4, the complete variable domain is SAVISQKPSRDICQRGTSLTIQCQVDSQVTMMFWYRQQPGQSLTLIATANQGSEATYESGFVIDKFPISRPNLTFSTLTVSNMSPEDSSIYLCSAERQGNLDIQYFGAGTRLSVL.

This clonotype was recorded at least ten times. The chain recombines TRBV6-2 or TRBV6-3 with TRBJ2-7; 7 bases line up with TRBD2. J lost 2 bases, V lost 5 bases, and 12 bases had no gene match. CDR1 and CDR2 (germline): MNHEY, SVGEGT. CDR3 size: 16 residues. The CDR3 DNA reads TGTGCCAGCAGTCTCCTTGGGCTAGCGGACGCCTACGAGCAGTACTTC. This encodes CASSLLGLADAYEQYF.

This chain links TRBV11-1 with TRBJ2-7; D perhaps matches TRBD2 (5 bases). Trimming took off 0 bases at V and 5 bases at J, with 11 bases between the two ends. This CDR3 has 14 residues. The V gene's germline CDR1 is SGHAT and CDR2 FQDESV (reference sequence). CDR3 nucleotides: TGTGCCAGCAGCTTAGCCCTCGGGATCCACGAGCAGTACTTC. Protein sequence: CASSLALGIHEQYF.

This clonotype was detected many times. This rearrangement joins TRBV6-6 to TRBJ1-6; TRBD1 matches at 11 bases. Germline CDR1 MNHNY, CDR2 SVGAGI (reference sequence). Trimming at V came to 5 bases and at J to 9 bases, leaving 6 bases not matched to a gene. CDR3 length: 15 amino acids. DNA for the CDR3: TGTGCCAGCAGTCTAGGACAGGGGGCATTTTCACCCCTCCACTTT. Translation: CASSLGQGAFSPLHF.

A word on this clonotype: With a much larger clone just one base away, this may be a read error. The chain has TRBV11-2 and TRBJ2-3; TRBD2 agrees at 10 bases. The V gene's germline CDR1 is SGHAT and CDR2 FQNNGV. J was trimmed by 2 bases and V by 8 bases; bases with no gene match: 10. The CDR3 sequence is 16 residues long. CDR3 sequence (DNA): TGTGCCAGCGCAGGCCCTAGCGGGAGCCTCACAGATACGCAGTATTTT. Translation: CASAGPSGSLTDTQYF.

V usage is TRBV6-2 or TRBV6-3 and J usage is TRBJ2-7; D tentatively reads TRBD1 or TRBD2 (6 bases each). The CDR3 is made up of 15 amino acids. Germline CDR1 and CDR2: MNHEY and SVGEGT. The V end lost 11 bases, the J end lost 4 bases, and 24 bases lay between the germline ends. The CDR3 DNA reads TGTGCCCAAGGGGGGCGCCGGAGGGGAGTTTACGAGCAGTACTTC. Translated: CAQGGRRRGVYEQYF.

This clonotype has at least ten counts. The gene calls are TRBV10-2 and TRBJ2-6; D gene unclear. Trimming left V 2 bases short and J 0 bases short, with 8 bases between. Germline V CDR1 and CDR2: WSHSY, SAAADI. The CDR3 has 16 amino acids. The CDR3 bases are TGCGCCAGCAGTGAGGAGACTTTCTCTGGGGCCAACGTCCTGACTTTC. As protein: CASSEETFSGANVLTF.

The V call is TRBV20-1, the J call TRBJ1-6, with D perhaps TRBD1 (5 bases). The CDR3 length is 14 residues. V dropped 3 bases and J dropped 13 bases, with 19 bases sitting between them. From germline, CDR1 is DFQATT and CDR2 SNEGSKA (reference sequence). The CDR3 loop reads CSASGAKSNQPLHF. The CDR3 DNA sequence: TGCAGTGCTAGTGGGGCCAAGAGCAATCAGCCCCTCCACTTT.